This T cell receptor beta chain was recorded in a study of neurological immune-mediated disorders. Across the whole study: Of the 34 patients with multiple sclerosis, roughly 30 had relapsing-remitting MS, whereas the remaining 3 had secondary progressive MS.

Overall study findings and caveats: Whereas HTLV-1-associated myelopathy showed the most TCR clonal expansion, multiple sclerosis showed the least, with levels below those of healthy controls. Association of the multiple sclerosis repertoire cluster with clinical or MRI features was not observed for any feature.

In its sample, this clonotype was seen many times. The antigen is unknown. The cDNA came from 5'RACE, which used 10-nucleotide random UMIs. TCRdb redid the calling of the 5' RACE reads with MiXCR, one entry per CDR3 protein. Among tens of thousands of distinct CDR3 sequences listed, roughly 3.3% were seen once. Sequencing was performed on PBMCs. The clonotype originates from a woman between 45 and 65 years old with multiple sclerosis.

CDR3 region: CASQPRSNQPQHF. CDR3 bases: TGTGCCAGCCAACCACGTAGCAATCAGCCCCAGCATTTT. This chain connects TRBV6-2 or TRBV6-3 to TRBJ1-5; D not certain. Germline-derived CDR1 and CDR2 are MNHEY and SVGEGT. The CDR3 consists of 13 residues. Trimming removed 8 bases from V and 0 bases from J, with 8 bases in between.